Listed below are T cell receptor beta chains from one sample, sequenced in a study of T-cell reconstitution after alpha-beta-depleted transplantation in children. TCRdb re-analysed the PCR reads in MiXCR, keeping a single row per CDR3 protein. The sample lists around 94,000 distinct CDR3 sequences, 5% to 6% occurring once. The material sequenced was PBMCs, mostly from graft donor cells, taken 60 days after TCRalphabeta/CD19-depleted stem cell transplant. These receptor sequences come from a female patient aged 2-15 years who had a stem cell transplant for Fanconi anemia, so the T cells may come from the graft donor. CDR3s leave out the opening cysteine and the closing phenylalanine or tryptophan.

j_call | v_call | cdr3_aa
TRBJ1-1 | TRBV27 | ASSLRYGVTEAF
TRBJ2-1 | TRBV20-1 | SARDLLTLAGDWNEQF
TRBJ2-2 | TRBV6-5 | ASSYSMASNTGELF
TRBJ2-7 | TRBV20-1 | SAPSNYEQY
TRBJ2-7 | TRBV20-1 | SARDARQGVYEQY
TRBJ2-1 | TRBV6-5 | ASSRGVNNEQF
TRBJ1-2 | TRBV20-1 | SARDSQPYGYT
TRBJ2-1 | TRBV7-2 | ASSFNGREQF
TRBJ2-2 | TRBV12-3/TRBV12-4 | ASSPPLGPNTGELF
TRBJ2-2 | TRBV5-8 | ASSRLRGLEGGGELF
TRBJ2-1 | TRBV5-4 | ASSPGTGDYNEQF
TRBJ2-5 | TRBV7-3 | ASSLSGAGGPQETQY
TRBJ2-1 | TRBV12-3/TRBV12-4 | ASSLATFRLAPNEQF
TRBJ2-7 | TRBV20-1 | SAIGTTGSYEQY
TRBJ1-3 | TRBV11-2 | ASTEWGTFSWPSSGNTIY
TRBJ1-1 | TRBV7-9 | ASSDLRQGDTEAF
TRBJ2-3 | TRBV7-9 | ASSLSGSTDTQY
TRBJ2-7 | TRBV2 | ASSEGTLRNEQY